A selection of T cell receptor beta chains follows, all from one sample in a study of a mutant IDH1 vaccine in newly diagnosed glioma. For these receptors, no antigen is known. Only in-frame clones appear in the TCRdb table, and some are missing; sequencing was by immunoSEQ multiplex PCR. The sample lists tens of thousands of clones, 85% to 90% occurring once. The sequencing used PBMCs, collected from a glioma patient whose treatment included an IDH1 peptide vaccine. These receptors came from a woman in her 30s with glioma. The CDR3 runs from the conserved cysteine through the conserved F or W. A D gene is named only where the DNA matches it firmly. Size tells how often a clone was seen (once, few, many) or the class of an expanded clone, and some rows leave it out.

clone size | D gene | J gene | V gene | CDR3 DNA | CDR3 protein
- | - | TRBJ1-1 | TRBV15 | TGTGCCACCAGCAGAGGGTCAGGTCCTGAAGCTTTCTTT | CATSRGSGPEAFF
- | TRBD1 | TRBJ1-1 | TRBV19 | TGTGCCAGTAGTCAGGGACAGCCGAACACTGAAGCTTTCTTT | CASSQGQPNTEAFF
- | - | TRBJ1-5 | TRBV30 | TGTGCCTGGAGCTCAACAGGGAGACAGCCCCAGCATTTT | CAWSSTGRQPQHF
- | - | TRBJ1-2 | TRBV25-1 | TGTGCCAGCAGTGGCAAAGTCTATGGCTACACCTTC | CASSGKVYGYTF
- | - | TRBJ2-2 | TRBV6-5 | TGTGCCAGCAGTTACTCGAATTCGGTAGGGACCGGGGAGCTGTTTTTT | CASSYSNSVGTGELFF
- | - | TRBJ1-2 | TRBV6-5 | TGTGCCAGCCGCCCCCGGATAGGGGGAAGGGGCTACACCTTC | CASRPRIGGRGYTF
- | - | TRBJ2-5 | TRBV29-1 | TGCAGCGTCCAGGCCGCGACGGAGACCCAGTACTTC | CSVQAATETQYF
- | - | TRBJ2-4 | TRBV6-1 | TGTGCCAGCAGTGTTTTGGACATTCAGTACTTC | CASSVLDIQYF
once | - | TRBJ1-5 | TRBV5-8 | TGTGCCAGCAGCTTTCGACAGTGGTCAAGGCAGCCCCAGCATTTT | CASSFRQWSRQPQHF
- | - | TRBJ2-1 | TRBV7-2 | TGTGCCAGCAGCTTAGTAAGCGGTTCCTACAATGAGCAGTTCTTC | CASSLVSGSYNEQFF
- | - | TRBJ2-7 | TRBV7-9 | TGTGCCAGCAGCCTAGAGGACTACCCAACCCCTTACGAGCAGTACTTC | CASSLEDYPTPYEQYF
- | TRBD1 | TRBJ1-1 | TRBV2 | TGTGCCAGCAGTAATTCAGGGGGCGCGACTGAAGCTTTCTTT | CASSNSGGATEAFF
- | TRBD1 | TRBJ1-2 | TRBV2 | TGTGCCAGCAGTGAGGGGACAGGGATCGGCTATGGCTACACCTTC | CASSEGTGIGYGYTF
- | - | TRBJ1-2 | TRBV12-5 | TGTGCTAGTGGTTTATCAGGGTCCAACGGCTACACCTTC | CASGLSGSNGYTF
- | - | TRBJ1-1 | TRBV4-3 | TGCGCCAGCAGCCTCCGCCGGGACACTGAAGCTTTCTTT | CASSLRRDTEAFF
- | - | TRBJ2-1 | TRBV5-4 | TGTGCCAGCAGCTTGACCCTAGCGACGTACAATGAGCAGTTCTTC | CASSLTLATYNEQFF
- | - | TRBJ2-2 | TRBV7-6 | TGTGCCAGCAGCTTAGCGGGGGGACGTTACACCGGGGAGCTGTTTTTT | CASSLAGGRYTGELFF
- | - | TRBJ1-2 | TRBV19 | TGTGCCAGCAGAGTCCTACCTCGGGGGTGGGCAAACTATGGCTACACCTTC | CASRVLPRGWANYGYTF
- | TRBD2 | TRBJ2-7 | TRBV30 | TGTGCCTGGAGTCTAGCGGGGGGTGGCGAGCAGTACTTC | CAWSLAGGGEQYF
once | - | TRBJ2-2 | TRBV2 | TGTGCCAGCAGTGTCGACAGGTACACCGGGGAGCTGTTTTTT | CASSVDRYTGELFF
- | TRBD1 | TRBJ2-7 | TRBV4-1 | TGCGCCAGCAGCCAAGGGCAACAGGGGTGGGAGCAGTACTTC | CASSQGQQGWEQYF
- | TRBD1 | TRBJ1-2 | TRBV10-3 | TGTGCCATCAGTGAGTACACAGGGGAGGTTGGCTACACCTTC | CAISEYTGEVGYTF
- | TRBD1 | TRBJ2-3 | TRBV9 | TGTGCCAGCAGCAGACGACAGGGGGCTAGTACAGATACGCAGTATTTT | CASSRRQGASTDTQYF
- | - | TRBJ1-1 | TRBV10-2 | TGCGCCAGCAGTGAAGAGGCGGCGGGGACTGAAGCTTTCTTT | CASSEEAAGTEAFF
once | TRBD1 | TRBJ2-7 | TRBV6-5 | TGTGCCAGCAGTTACTCAGGACAGGGGCTGAACGAGCAGTACTTC | CASSYSGQGLNEQYF
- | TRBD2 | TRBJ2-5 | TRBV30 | TGTGCCTGGAGTGTACTAGCGTTGGAGACCCAGTACTTC | CAWSVLALETQYF
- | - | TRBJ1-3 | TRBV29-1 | TGCAGCGTTGTAGACTTCGTCTCTGGAAACACCATATATTTT | CSVVDFVSGNTIYF
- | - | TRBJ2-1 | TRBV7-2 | TGTGCCAGCAGCTTCGGGGCCACAGGGCGGTTCGATGAGCAGTTCTTC | CASSFGATGRFDEQFF
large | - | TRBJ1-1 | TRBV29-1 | TGCAGCGTTGTAACAATACAGAACACTGAAGCTTTCTTT | CSVVTIQNTEAFF
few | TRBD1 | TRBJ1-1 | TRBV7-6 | TGTGCCAGCAGCCGGAGCCGGGGACAGAGTGAAGCTTTCTTT | CASSRSRGQSEAFF
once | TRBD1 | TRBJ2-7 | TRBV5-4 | TGTGCCAGCAGCACGGGGCGACAGGGCTGGGACGAGCAGTACTTC | CASSTGRQGWDEQYF
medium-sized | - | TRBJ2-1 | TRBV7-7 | TGTGCTAGCAGCAACAGCATTCTCTCCTACAATGAGCAGTTCTTC | CASSNSILSYNEQFF
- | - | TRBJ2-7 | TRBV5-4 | TGTGCCAGCAGCCTTGCGGGAGAGCAGTACTTC | CASSLAGEQYF
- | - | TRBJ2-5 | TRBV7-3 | TGTGCCAGCAGCCCGACCCGCAGTGAGGAGACCCAGTACTTC | CASSPTRSEETQYF
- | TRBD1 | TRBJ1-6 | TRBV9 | TGTGCCAGCAGAGCCACCGGGACAGATAATTCACCCCTCCACTTT | CASRATGTDNSPLHF
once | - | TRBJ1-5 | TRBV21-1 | TGTGCCAGCCCTCCAAGCAATCAGCCCCAGCATTTT | CASPPSNQPQHF
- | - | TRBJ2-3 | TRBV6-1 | TGTGCCAGCAGTGATGGCGGGACTTTTACGCAGTATTTT | CASSDGGTFTQYF
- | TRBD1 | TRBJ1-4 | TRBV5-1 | TGCGCCAGCAGCGCCCGCGAGGGACAGGGGGTAATTGGCGAAAAACTGTTTTTT | CASSAREGQGVIGEKLFF
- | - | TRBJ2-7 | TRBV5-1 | TGCGCCAGCAGCCCTGGGGGACCAGTTGGCGAGCAGTACTTC | CASSPGGPVGEQYF
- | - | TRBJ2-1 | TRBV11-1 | TGTGCCAGCAGCTTAGACGGGGCCTACAATGAGCAGTTCTTC | CASSLDGAYNEQFF
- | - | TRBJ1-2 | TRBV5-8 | TGTGCCAGCACCCCGGCCGAGGAGAATGGCTACACCTTC | CASTPAEENGYTF
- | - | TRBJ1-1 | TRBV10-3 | TGTGCCGTAGGACTGACAGTGAACACTGAAGCTTTCTTT | CAVGLTVNTEAFF
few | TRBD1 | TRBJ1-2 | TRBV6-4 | TGTGCCAGCCGACCTTCGACAGGGGGTTCTGGCTATGGCTACACCTTC | CASRPSTGGSGYGYTF
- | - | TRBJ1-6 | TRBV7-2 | TGTGCCAGCAGCTCCCGGTCGTCTAATTCACCCCTCCACTTT | CASSSRSSNSPLHF
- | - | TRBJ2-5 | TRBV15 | TGTGCCACCCGCGGGGGCAACAGTATGGAGACCCAGTACTTC | CATRGGNSMETQYF
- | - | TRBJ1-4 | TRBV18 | TGTGCCAGCTCAACCGACAGGAATGAAAAACTGTTTTTT | CASSTDRNEKLFF
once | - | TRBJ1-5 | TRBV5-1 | TGCGCCAGCAGCTTTGGGGGCAATCAGCCCCAGCATTTT | CASSFGGNQPQHF
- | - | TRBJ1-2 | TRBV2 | TGTGCCAGCAGCGCAGGGTTCCTCCGAGGCTACACCTTC | CASSAGFLRGYTF
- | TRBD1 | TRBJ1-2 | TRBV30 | TGTGCCTGGAGCGAGACAGGGCGTAACTATGGCTACACCTTC | CAWSETGRNYGYTF
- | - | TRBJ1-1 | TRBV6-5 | TGTGCCAGCGGGGGAGGGGAAGGCACTGAAGCTTTCTTT | CASGGGEGTEAFF
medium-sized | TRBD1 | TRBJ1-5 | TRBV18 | TGTGCCAGCTCACCGGACAGGGGCGGCAATCAGCCCCAGCATTTT | CASSPDRGGNQPQHF
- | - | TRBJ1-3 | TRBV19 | TGTGCCAGTAGTCTCAAGAGCTCTGGAAACACCATATATTTT | CASSLKSSGNTIYF
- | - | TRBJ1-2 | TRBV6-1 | TGTGCCAGCAGTGAGCAGGGGACCTTCTATAGCTACACCTTC | CASSEQGTFYSYTF
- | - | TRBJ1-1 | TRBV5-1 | TGCGCCAGCAGCTTTGGGTTTAACGGTGACGCTTTCTTT | CASSFGFNGDAFF
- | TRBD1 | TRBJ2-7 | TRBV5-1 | TGCGCCAGCAGCTTGGGACAGGGATGGGCCGAGCAGTACTTC | CASSLGQGWAEQYF
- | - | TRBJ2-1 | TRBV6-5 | TGTGCCAGCTCTGATGGAAGCTCCTACAATGAGCAGTTCTTC | CASSDGSSYNEQFF
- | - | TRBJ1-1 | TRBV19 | TGTGCCAGTATAAGGGATTCCACTGAAGCTTTCTTT | CASIRDSTEAFF
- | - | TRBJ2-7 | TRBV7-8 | TGTGCCAGCAGCTTAGCAGGGTACTACGAGCAGTACTTC | CASSLAGYYEQYF